The 24 T cell receptor beta chains given below trace back to one sample, sequenced in a study of OX40 agonist ivuxolimab in advanced cancers. The assay was immunoSEQ multiplex PCR, and TCRdb's table has in-frame clones only and misses some. Of about 36,000 clones listed, around four fifths are singletons. Sequences were derived from CD4+ or CD8+ T cells sorted from blood, sampled in a trial of the OX40 agonist ivuxolimab. The origin of the receptors is an adult with an advanced solid tumor such as melanoma, head and neck, liver or kidney cancer.

For the CDR3, the DNA is TGTGCCAGCAGCTTAGGGGTAGTTGGCTCTGGGGCCAACGTCCTGACTTTC. It codes for CASSLGVVGSGANVLTF. The rearrangement uses TRBV7-3 and TRBJ2-6; D remains ambiguous. Germline V gene sequence: CDR1 SGHTA, CDR2 FQGTGA. The CDR3 has 17 amino acids. V lost 2 bases to trimming and J lost 0 bases, with 11 bases between them.

This sequence joins TRBV2 and TRBJ1-5; TRBD1 is a possible D gene (5 bases). This CDR3 has 15 residues. CDR1 and CDR2 (germline): SNHLY, FYNNEI. Trimming removed 6 bases from V and 3 bases from J, with 15 bases in between. The chain's CDR3 is CASRPGTANNQPQHF. CDR3 sequence (DNA): TGTGCCAGCAGGCCCGGGACGGCCAACAATCAGCCCCAGCATTTT.

The chain couples TRBV5-5 to TRBJ1-5, with D perhaps matching TRBD1 (5 bases). CDR3 length: 16 residues. V was pared by 1 base and J by 2 bases, with 13 bases between. Germline V gives CDR1 SGHKS, CDR2 YYEKEE (reference sequence). CDR3 residues: CASSLTGEMGNQPQHF. The CDR3 bases are TGTGCCAGCAGCTTGACGGGGGAAATGGGCAATCAGCCCCAGCATTTT.

This rearrangement joins TRBV29-1 to TRBJ2-7; TRBD2 agrees at 12 bases. Per the germline V gene, CDR1 is SQVTM and CDR2 is ANQGSEA. V trimming: 0 bases; J trimming: 3 bases; junction bases outside the gene matches: 6. The CDR3 consists of 16 residues. The CDR3 bases are TGCAGCGTTGAAGAGTGGACTAGCGGGATTATCTACGAGCAGTACTTC. Encoded protein: CSVEEWTSGIIYEQYF.

This chain links TRBV28 with TRBJ2-1; maybe TRBD2 (6 bases). The CDR3 length is 15 residues. The germline CDR1 and CDR2 sequences are MDHEN and SYDVKM. V was clipped by 4 bases and J by 4 bases, with 14 bases between them. In DNA form, the CDR3 reads TGTGCCAGCAGTTCGGGACTTCTTGGATACAATGAGCAGTTCTTC. It encodes CASSSGLLGYNEQFF.

CDR3 amino acids: CASSPRTSGNIQYF. In DNA form, the CDR3 reads TGTGCCAGCAGCCCTCGGACTAGCGGAAACATTCAGTACTTC. V is TRBV11-2 and J is TRBJ2-4; 10 nucleotides match TRBD2. Germline V lookup: CDR1 SGHAT, CDR2 FQNNGV. The J segment lost 6 bases and the V segment lost 5 bases, leaving 4 bases of the junction unmatched. This CDR3 is built from 14 residues.

This chain links TRBV7-2 with TRBJ2-1; a weak D match, TRBD2 (7 bases). Per germline, CDR1 SGHTA and CDR2 FQGNSA. The CDR3 totals 16 residues. V was cut by 0 bases and J by 4 bases, with 13 bases left in between. CDR3 protein: CASSLARRGPYNEQFF. The CDR3 DNA follows: TGTGCCAGCAGCTTAGCACGGCGGGGGCCTTACAATGAGCAGTTCTTC. Full variable domain (missing parts from reference TRBV7-2 and TRBJ2-1): GAGVSQSPSNKVTEKGKDVELRCDPISGHTALYWYRQSLGQGLEFLIYFQGNSAPDKSGLPSDRFSAERTGGSVSTLTIQRTQQEDSAVYLCASSLARRGPYNEQFFGPGTRLTVL.

Here the CDR3 reads CASSPFDSLYEQYF. CDR3 in DNA: TGTGCCAGCTCACCATTCGACAGCCTTTACGAGCAGTACTTC. This chain joins TRBV18 and TRBJ2-7, with TRBD1 as a possible D gene (5 bases). The germline V and J ends were trimmed by 2 bases and 4 bases, with 12 bases remaining between them. This CDR3 is built from 14 residues. Germline assignment: CDR1 KGHSH and CDR2 LQKENI.

CDR3 region: CASNSIDRSANYGYTF. CDR3 coding DNA: TGTGCCAGCAACTCAATTGACAGGTCCGCTAACTATGGCTACACCTTC. V is TRBV28 and J is TRBJ1-2, with D perhaps matching TRBD1 (6 bases). Trimming left V 7 bases short and J 0 bases short, with 18 bases between. Germline CDR1 MDHEN, CDR2 SYDVKM. The CDR3 spans 16 residues.

In regard to this clone: This sample includes further DNA sequences coding for the same CDR3. As DNA, the CDR3 is TGTGCCTGGAGCACGTCACGGGCGGATACGCAGTATTTT. Amino acid sequence: CAWSTSRADTQYF. The V call is TRBV30, the J call TRBJ2-3, with unresolved D. The CDR3 is made up of 13 amino acids. With 3 bases removed from V and 6 bases from J, the gap between germline ends came to 13 bases. Germline CDR1 GTSNPN, CDR2 SVGIG (reference sequence).

V and J are TRBV19 and TRBJ2-1; D might be TRBD2 (5 bases). Germline V gene data show CDR1 as LNHDA and CDR2 as SQIVND (reference sequence). The V and J ends lost 4 bases and 4 bases respectively, with 14 bases between them. The CDR3 is 15 residues long. As DNA, the CDR3 is TGTGCCAGTAGTACCCCCGGAGAGGGTTACAATGAGCAGTTCTTC. Its protein is CASSTPGEGYNEQFF. Full variable domain (remainder filled in from reference TRBV19 and TRBJ2-1): DGGITQSPKYLFRKEGQNVTLSCEQNLNHDAMYWYRQDPGQGLRLIYYSQIVNDFQKGDIAEGYSVSREKKESFPLTVTSAQKNPTAFYLCASSTPGEGYNEQFFGPGTRLTVL.

J is TRBJ2-1 and V is TRBV15; possible D gene TRBD1, 5 bases. Trimming removed 2 bases at V and 0 bases at J, with 11 bases between. Germline assignment: CDR1 LNHNV and CDR2 YYDKDF (reference sequence). The CDR3 totals 16 residues. The CDR3 coding sequence is TGTGCCACCAGCAGACCGACAGTAAGCTCCTACAATGAGCAGTTCTTC. Its translation: CATSRPTVSSYNEQFF.

The CDR3 DNA follows: TGCGCCAGCAGCTCGGCCTCCGGCACCTACAATGAGCAGTTCTTC. Translation: CASSSASGTYNEQFF. The chain recombines TRBV5-1 with TRBJ2-1; D is ambiguous. The V gene lost 3 bases and the J gene lost 2 bases, with 12 bases spanning the gap. CDR1 and CDR2 (germline): SGHRS, YFSETQ. The CDR3 is 15 amino acids.

The chain joins TRBV5-1 to TRBJ1-3; D is undetermined. This CDR3 comprises 13 residues. Per the germline V gene, CDR1 is SGHRS and CDR2 is YFSETQ. Trimming pared 5 bases from V and 0 bases from J, leaving 6 bases between. This CDR3 is CASSWSSGNTIYF. The CDR3 coding sequence is TGCGCCAGCAGTTGGAGCTCTGGAAACACCATATATTTT.

This clone has more than one count but fewer than ten. V gene TRBV28 combines with J gene TRBJ2-2; D is tentatively TRBD1 or TRBD2 (6 bases each). The germline CDR1 and CDR2 sequences are MDHEN and SYDVKM. This CDR3 region has 16 residues. Trimming removed 0 bases at V and 2 bases at J, with 10 bases between. CDR3 protein: CASSLWPGANTGELFF. The CDR3 region has the DNA TGTGCCAGCAGTTTATGGCCGGGGGCTAACACCGGGGAGCTGTTTTTT.

The chain uses TRBV11-2 and TRBJ2-7; D tentatively reads TRBD1 or TRBD2 (5 bases each). CDR1 and CDR2 (germline): SGHAT, FQNNGV. V was cut by 5 bases and J by 3 bases, with 14 bases left in between. There are 14 residues in the CDR3. CDR3 amino acids: CASSPGAYGYEQYF. The CDR3 bases are TGTGCCAGCAGCCCCGGGGCGTACGGCTACGAGCAGTACTTC.

V and J are TRBV7-6 and TRBJ1-3, with D hard to call. V shed 2 bases and J shed 7 bases, with 6 bases lying between them. The germline V gene encodes CDR1 SGHVS and CDR2 FNYEAQ. The CDR3 length is 12 residues. The CDR3 sequence: CASSLRRNTIYF. CDR3 nucleotide sequence: TGTGCCAGCAGCTTACGAAGGAACACCATATATTTT.

The sample holds one count of this clone. V usage is TRBV2 and J usage is TRBJ2-1; the match to TRBD2 covers 13 bases. The CDR3 extends over 17 amino acids. Trimming cost V 6 bases and J 0 bases; bases outside gene matches: 5. Germline CDR1 and CDR2: SNHLY and FYNNEI. The CDR3 bases are TGTGCCAGCAGGGGACTAGCGGGGTTCAGCTCCTACAATGAGCAGTTCTTC. It is translated as CASRGLAGFSSYNEQFF.

This chain links TRBV10-3 with TRBJ2-1, with D perhaps TRBD1 (6 bases). This CDR3 spans 16 amino acids. Germline V lookup: CDR1 ENHRY, CDR2 SYGVKD. Trimming removed 3 bases at V and 1 base at J, with 13 bases between. CDR3 sequence reads: CAISDPGQGSYNEQFF. CDR3 in DNA: TGTGCCATCAGTGACCCGGGGCAGGGGTCCTACAATGAGCAGTTCTTC.

This chain joins TRBV5-8 and TRBJ2-1; weak D call: TRBD1 (6 bases). The CDR3 length is 15 residues. V shed 3 bases and J shed 2 bases, with 12 bases lying between them. Germline CDR1 and CDR2: SGHTS and YDEGEE. For the CDR3, the DNA is TGTGCCAGCAGCTCCGAACCAGGGGCCTACAATGAGCAGTTCTTC. Residues: CASSSEPGAYNEQFF.

This clone showed up just a few times. The V gene is TRBV19, the J gene TRBJ2-1; 10 positions agree with TRBD2. V was clipped by 8 bases and J by 10 bases; unmatched bases: 11. This CDR3 contains 14 residues. Germline assignment: CDR1 LNHDA and CDR2 SQIVND (reference sequence). The CDR3, as DNA: TGTGCCAGTTCCTCCGGACTAGCGGCGAGGGAGCAGTTCTTC. The encoded protein is CASSSGLAAREQFF.

This chain links TRBV4-1 with TRBJ1-3; D remains unclear. The CDR3 totals 15 residues. Germline V gives CDR1 MGHRA, CDR2 YSYEKL. V was pared by 0 bases and J by 2 bases, with 8 bases between. The CDR3 DNA is TGCGCCAGCAGCCAAGAGCCGCAGGCTGGAAACACCATATATTTT. It translates to CASSQEPQAGNTIYF.

V and J are TRBV2 and TRBJ1-6; D is uncertain. In germline, CDR1 is SNHLY, CDR2 FYNNEI. This CDR3 comprises 18 residues. V was trimmed by 7 bases and J by 0 bases, leaving 19 bases between them. In DNA, the CDR3 is TGTGCCAGCACCATCGAGGGCCCTAACAGCTCCTATAATTCACCCCTCCACTTT. Translating it yields CASTIEGPNSSYNSPLHF.

This clone was picked up a small number of times. This specimen includes other DNA sequences encoding the same CDR3. This rearrangement joins TRBV11-2 to TRBJ2-2; TRBD2 might be the D (6 bases). Per germline, CDR1 SGHAT and CDR2 FQNNGV. Between the trimmed V and J ends, which lost 3 bases and 6 bases, there was a span of 8 bases. This CDR3 is 13 amino acids long. CDR3 coding DNA: TGTGCCAGCAGCTTGTCGGGGGCCGGGGAGCTGTTTTTT. It specifies CASSLSGAGELFF. The variable domain in full, completed from reference TRBV11-2 and TRBJ2-2, reads EAGVAQSPRYKIIEKRQSVAFWCNPISGHATLYWYQQILGQGPKLLIQFQNNGVVDDSQLPKDRFSAERLKGVDSTLKIQPAKLEDSAVYLCASSLSGAGELFFGEGSRLTVL.